This T cell receptor beta chain was found in a study of T-cell memory formation after mild COVID-19. In the study overall: Clustering of TCRs was largely donor specific.

Researchers used 5'RACE with constant-segment primers to make TCR alpha and TCR beta cDNA libraries that carry sample barcodes and UMIs. From the 5' RACE reads, TCRdb called clonotypes with MiXCR, one entry per CDR3 protein. This table holds 300,000 to 400,000 distinct CDR3 sequences, around 30% found once. The V gene lost 2 bases and the J gene lost 3 bases, with 8 bases spanning the gap. In germline, CDR1 is DFQATT, CDR2 SNEGSKA (reference sequence). The CDR3 extends over 13 amino acids. The specimen was PBMCs or a T cell subset sorted from them (not recorded which). The chain joins TRBV20-1 to TRBJ1-5; D is undetermined. This clonotype was obtained from an adult woman who had mild COVID-19 (a few samples of this study predate the infection). Cell type and time point are not known. The CDR3 DNA reads as TGCAGTGCTAGAAGGACTTACAATCAGCCCCAGCATTTT. Translated, it gives CSARRTYNQPQHF.